The 15 T cell receptor beta chains below come from one sample, sequenced in a study of early T cells in non-severe SARS-CoV-2 infection. TCRdb re-called the 5' RACE reads with MiXCR, one entry per CDR3 protein. This sample yields tens of thousands of distinct CDR3 sequences, of which roughly 6.6% are seen a single time; roughly 20% belongs to the top ten. Specimen: whole blood, collected at baseline. The receptor set was obtained from an adult who was a healthcare worker with PCR-confirmed SARS-CoV-2 infection or an uninfected control (not recorded which).

This clonotype was detected many times. This sequence joins TRBV7-2 and TRBJ1-2, with no clear D. CDR1 and CDR2 from the germline V gene are SGHTA and FQGNSA. The CDR3 consists of 14 residues. V was pared by 5 bases and J by 7 bases, with 17 bases between. CDR3 sequence (DNA): TGTGCCAGCAGCCATAATCCCCCATCTTCTGGCTACACCTTC. Its translation is CASSHNPPSSGYTF.

This clonotype was observed at least ten times. The chain carries TRBV27 and TRBJ2-5, with D possibly matching TRBD1 (7 bases). Looked up from germline, CDR1 is MNHEY and CDR2 is SMNVEV (reference sequence). The CDR3 spans 12 residues. V lost 8 bases, J lost 4 bases, and 11 bases lay in between. CDR3 sequence: CASQGGGETQYF. The CDR3 nucleotides are TGTGCCAGCCAGGGGGGCGGAGAGACCCAGTACTTC.

This clonotype was recorded at least ten times. The V call is TRBV9, the J call TRBJ2-3, with D possibly TRBD2 on 5 matching bases. CDR3 size: 18 residues. V was pared by 3 bases and J by 6 bases, with 26 bases between. Per the germline V gene, CDR1 is SGDLS and CDR2 is YYNGEE. CDR3 residues: CASSAPPGKRDDVDTQYF. In nucleotides, the CDR3 is TGTGCCAGCAGCGCACCACCTGGGAAGAGGGATGATGTGGATACGCAGTATTTT.

This clonotype was seen ten or more times. The genes are TRBV15 and TRBJ1-1; D gene ambiguous. The V and J ends lost 10 bases and 0 bases respectively, with 12 bases between them. This CDR3 has 13 residues. Germline CDR1 reads LNHNV; CDR2 reads YYDKDF (reference sequence). The CDR3 protein is CAIGFRLNTEAFF. DNA of the CDR3: TGTGCCATAGGGTTCCGACTGAACACTGAAGCTTTCTTT.

In this sample, this clonotype turned up many times. CDR3 sequence: CASRENVHEDYGYTF. Written as DNA, the CDR3 is TGTGCCAGCAGAGAAAATGTGCACGAGGACTATGGCTACACCTTC. V gene TRBV4-2 combines with J gene TRBJ1-2; no clear D. This CDR3 is built from 15 residues. Per germline, CDR1 LGHNA and CDR2 YNFKEQ. Trimming removed 6 bases from V and 3 bases from J, with 17 bases in between.

This clonotype occurred many times. This chain joins TRBV6-5 and TRBJ2-5, with D uncertain. The CDR3 is made up of 13 amino acids. The germline CDR1 and CDR2 sequences are MNHEY and SVGAGI. Trimming pared 4 bases from V and 0 bases from J, leaving 6 bases between. In DNA, the CDR3 is TGTGCCAGCAGTTCGCGGTACCAAGAGACCCAGTACTTC. It encodes CASSSRYQETQYF.

The rearrangement joins TRBV15 to TRBJ1-1; D might be TRBD1 (5 bases). The CDR3 length is 15 residues. The germline CDR1 and CDR2 sequences are LNHNV and YYDKDF (reference sequence). Deletions cut 3 bases from V and 5 bases from J, with 16 bases between. CDR3 amino acids: CATSRGDGPRTEAFF. For the CDR3, the DNA is TGTGCCACCAGCAGGGGGGACGGGCCGAGAACTGAAGCTTTCTTT.

This clonotype was detected only a few times. The rearrangement joins TRBV12-3 or TRBV12-4 to TRBJ2-2; TRBD1 is a possible D gene (5 bases). Trimming shortened V by 6 bases and J by 4 bases, and 12 bases separated the two germline ends. This CDR3 spans 14 amino acids. CDR3 region: CASRGREATGELFF. CDR3 in DNA: TGTGCCAGCAGGGGGCGCGAGGCCACCGGGGAGCTGTTTTTT.

This clonotype was picked up many times. The chain carries TRBV7-2 and TRBJ2-3, with 8 bases lining up with TRBD2. Per germline, CDR1 SGHTA and CDR2 FQGNSA. Germline trimming cut 5 bases from V and 6 bases from J; bases unmatched to any gene: 10. This CDR3 spans 15 amino acids. The CDR3 DNA reads TGTGCCAGCAGCCCCCGAGCGGGAGCATTCGATACGCAGTATTTT. Protein sequence: CASSPRAGAFDTQYF.

This clonotype has just a few counts. The V call is TRBV7-9, the J call TRBJ2-2, with D maybe TRBD2 (6 bases). The germline gives CDR1 SEHNR, CDR2 FQNEAQ (reference sequence). V lost 3 bases and J lost 4, with 9 bases in between. This CDR3 has 14 residues. For the CDR3, the DNA is TGTGCCAGCAGCTTCGGGAGCGGCACCGGGGAGCTGTTTTTT. It is translated as CASSFGSGTGELFF.

This clonotype was detected a few times. The chain links TRBV5-1 to TRBJ2-3; D is perhaps TRBD1 (5 bases). V shed 2 bases and J shed 6 bases, with 13 bases lying between them. The CDR3 consists of 14 residues. The germline V gene has CDR1 SGHRS and CDR2 YFSETQ. DNA of the CDR3: TGCGCCAGCAGCTTCATCCAGGGTGAGGATACGCAGTATTTT. Translated, it gives CASSFIQGEDTQYF.

This clonotype was observed at least ten times. The chain combines TRBV30 with TRBJ1-1; D ambiguous. CDR3 size: 12 residues. V was shortened by 0 bases and J by 5 bases, with 7 bases between the two germline ends. Germline values: CDR1 GTSNPN, CDR2 SVGIG (reference sequence). CDR3 sequence: CAWSVRLTEAFF. Written as DNA, the CDR3 is TGTGCCTGGAGTGTACGTCTGACTGAAGCTTTCTTT.

This clonotype was seen many times. The rearrangement links TRBV7-6 to TRBJ2-2; 9 bases line up with TRBD1. CDR3 length equals 17 residues. The junction had 15 bases not matched to a gene; V was cut back by 6 bases and J by 7 bases. The V gene's germline CDR1 is SGHVS and CDR2 FNYEAQ. CDR3 region: CASSSPGQGIASGELFF. The CDR3 DNA is TGTGCCAGCAGTTCTCCGGGACAGGGTATCGCTAGCGGGGAGCTGTTTTTT.

This clonotype was found a few times. The gene calls are TRBV19 and TRBJ1-4; D might be TRBD1 (5 bases). The V and J ends lost 4 bases and 8 bases respectively, with 14 bases between them. The germline CDR1 and CDR2 sequences are LNHDA and SQIVND (reference sequence). The CDR3 loop spans 14 amino acids. In DNA, the CDR3 is TGTGCCAGTAGTACTGCAGGGTTCCGGGAAAAACTGTTTTTT. Its translation is CASSTAGFREKLFF.

This clonotype was detected ten times or more. CDR3 sequence (DNA): TGTGCCAGCAGTTACCCGGGAGGGTCCTACAATGAGCAGTTCTTC. It codes for CASSYPGGSYNEQFF. V and J are TRBV6-2 or TRBV6-3 and TRBJ2-1, with 8 bases lining up with TRBD2. The germline CDR1 and CDR2 sequences are MNHEY and SVGEGT. The length of the CDR3 is 15 residues. V shed 2 bases, J shed 1 base, and the junction held 1 base outside the gene matches.